Listed here is a single T cell receptor beta chain. Participants reported their clinical history, and cohort assignment relied on those reports. Recovery meant two consecutive negative NP/OP PCR tests, professional clearance, or resolved symptoms. The data originate from a study of blood T cell repertoires in COVID-19. Across the study: Donors in the United States, Italy and Spain gave samples during acute or convalescent COVID-19. T cells, B-cell-depleted T cells, or PBMCs supplied cDNA or gDNA.

Germline assignment: CDR1 SGHTA and CDR2 FQGNSA. The V end was cut by 8 bases, the J end by 3 bases, with 15 bases between. CDR3 length: 14 amino acids. Only in-frame clones appear in the TCRdb table, and some are missing; sequencing was by immunoSEQ multiplex PCR. The data hold around 250,000 clones, with approximately 83% observed a single time. This receptor was obtained from a woman between 45 and 65 years old who had recovered from COVID-19. Source material: PBMCs or T cells enriched from blood (not recorded which). The V gene is TRBV7-2, the J gene TRBJ2-3; TRBD2 might be the D (6 bases). CDR3 DNA: TGTGCCAGCGGGCCGGGACTCCCAACAGATACGCAGTATTTT. Residues: CASGPGLPTDTQYF. The entire variable domain, with the rest obtained from reference TRBV7-2 and TRBJ2-3, is as follows: GAGVSQSPSNKVTEKGKDVELRCDPISGHTALYWYRQSLGQGLEFLIYFQGNSAPDKSGLPSDRFSAERTGGSVSTLTIQRTQQEDSAVYLCASGPGLPTDTQYFGPGTRLTVL.